This TCR beta chain is drawn from a study of cytomegalovirus exposure and HLA in healthy donors. 13 Jbeta primers and 60 Vbeta primers were used for the PCR. Profiling relied on immunoSEQ multiplex PCR, and the TCRdb table lists in-frame clones only, not all of them. The table shows some 150,000 clones, with more than 8% occurring only once. Germline V CDR1 and CDR2: MNHNS, SASEGT. The CDR3 is made up of 13 amino acids. V was pared by 4 bases and J by 2 bases, with 9 bases between. Study-wide results and limits: A prior analysis recorded that most TCR beta V segments were productive about 87% or about 30% of the time.

This clone was seen a few times. Its specificity is not known. What was sequenced was PBMCs. This sequence was found in a man between 50 and 59 years old in good health and CMV-seronegative. The genes are TRBV6-1 and TRBJ2-7; D uncertain. Here the CDR3 DNA reads TGTGCCAGCAGTGCCGAGCCGCCCTACGAGCAGTACTTC. Translated: CASSAEPPYEQYF.